This TCR beta chain is drawn from a study of sequential checkpoint blockade in melanoma. Study background: Randomization was 1:1 between first-line nivolumab→ipilimumab and ipilimumab→nivolumab. After both sequences, patients received maintenance nivolumab.

Generated by immunoSEQ multiplex PCR, the TCRdb table keeps only in-frame clones and is missing some. The top ten clones hold about 16% of a sample with 15,000 or so clones, approximately 52% of them seen once. This clone was observed a few times. Germline CDR1 LNHDA, CDR2 SQIVND (reference sequence). The CDR3 consists of 13 residues. V shed 1 base and J shed 5 bases, with 6 bases lying between them. Treatment described: randomized to nivolumab then ipilimumab (arm A) or the reverse (arm B). Sorted cells were live CD3+CD8+, lacking CD19 and CD56, from PBMCs. This TCR was sampled from a human donor with melanoma. The chain carries TRBV19 and TRBJ2-1; no clear D gene. The sample was CD8+ T cells sorted from blood (inferred from file names), taken from a patient given nivolumab and ipilimumab in sequence. CDR3 in DNA: TGTGCCAGTAGTATAGGGCTGAACAATGAGCAGTTCTTC. This gives the protein CASSIGLNNEQFF.